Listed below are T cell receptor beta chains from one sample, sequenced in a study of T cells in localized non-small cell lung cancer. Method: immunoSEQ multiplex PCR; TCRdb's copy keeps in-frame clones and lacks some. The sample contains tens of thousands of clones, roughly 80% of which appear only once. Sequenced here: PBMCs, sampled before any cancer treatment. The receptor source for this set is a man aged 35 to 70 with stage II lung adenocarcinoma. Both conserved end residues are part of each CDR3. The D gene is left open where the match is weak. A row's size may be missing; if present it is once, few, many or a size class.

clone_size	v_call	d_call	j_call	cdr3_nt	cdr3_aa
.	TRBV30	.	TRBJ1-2	TGTGCCTGGAGTGTAAAAGGGGGGAACTATGGCTACACCTTC	CAWSVKGGNYGYTF
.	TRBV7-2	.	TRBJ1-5	TGTGCCAGCAGCCGAGGAGGGAGGGGTCAGCCCCAGCATTTT	CASSRGGRGQPQHF
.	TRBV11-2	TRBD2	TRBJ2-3	TGTGCCAGCAGCTGGACTAGCCACCCGCCCTATTTT	CASSWTSHPPYF
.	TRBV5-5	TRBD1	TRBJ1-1	TGTGCCAGCAGCCTTCGACAGGGCGGCACTGAAGCTTTCTTT	CASSLRQGGTEAFF
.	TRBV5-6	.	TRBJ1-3	TGTGCCAGCAGCTTGCGGGGTCCTGGAAACACCATATATTTT	CASSLRGPGNTIYF
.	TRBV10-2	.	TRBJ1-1	TGCGCCAGCAGTGTAGGGGGGGCGGGCACTGAAGCTTTCTTT	CASSVGGAGTEAFF
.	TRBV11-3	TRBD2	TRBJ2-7	TGTGCCAGCAGCCCCTTCGAGCGGGAGTACGAGCAGTACTTC	CASSPFEREYEQYF
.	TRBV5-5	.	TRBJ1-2	TGTGCCAGCAGCTTATCAGGGAGGGACTATGGCTACACCTTC	CASSLSGRDYGYTF
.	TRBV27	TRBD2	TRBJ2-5	TGTGCCAGCAGTTCGGGGACTAGCGGGGGGGCCGTAGCCCAGTACTTC	CASSSGTSGGAVAQYF
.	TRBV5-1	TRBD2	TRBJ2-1	TGCGCCAGCAGCTTGGGAGCGGGAGAGATCTACAATGAGCAGTTCTTC	CASSLGAGEIYNEQFF
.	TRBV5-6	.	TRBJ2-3	TGTGCCAGCAGGAGAGGGGATACGCAGTATTTT	CASRRGDTQYF
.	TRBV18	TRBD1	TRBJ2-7	TGTGCCAGCTCACCGAAACAGGGGACGGGGGAGCAGTACTTC	CASSPKQGTGEQYF
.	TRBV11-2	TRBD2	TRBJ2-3	TGTGCCAGCTTCGATAGCGGGGGCACAGATACGCAGTATTTT	CASFDSGGTDTQYF
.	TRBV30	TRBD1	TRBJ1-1	TGTGCCCTGGACAGGGGACAAATTAACACTGAAGCTTTCTTT	CALDRGQINTEAFF
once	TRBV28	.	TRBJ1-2	TGTGCCAGCAGTCCCCCCCGGGGAGAGTATGGCTACACCTTC	CASSPPRGEYGYTF
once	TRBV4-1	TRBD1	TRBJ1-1	TGCGCCAGCAGCCAAGTAACAGGGGGGTTAACTGAAGCTTTCTTT	CASSQVTGGLTEAFF
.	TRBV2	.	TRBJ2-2	.	CASSSSNTGELFF
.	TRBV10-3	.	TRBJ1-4	TGTGCCATCAGTGAGTCCGTGGAAGTGGGTGAAAAACTGTTTTTT	CAISESVEVGEKLFF